The rows below give T cell receptor beta chains drawn from one sample of a study of early T cells in non-severe SARS-CoV-2 infection. TCRdb re-analysed the 5' RACE reads in MiXCR, keeping a single row per CDR3 protein. The repertoire holds 60,000 to 85,000 distinct CDR3 sequences, with around 16% as singletons. The sample consisted of whole blood. The receptors originated from an adult who was a healthcare worker with PCR-confirmed SARS-CoV-2 infection or an uninfected control (not recorded which). CDR3s include the opening cysteine and the closing phenylalanine or tryptophan. Each record gives: CDR3 length, D gene, J gene, V gene, clone size, CDR3 protein, CDR3 DNA. D genes are given only for firm matches. For some rows the clone size is stated as once, few or many, or as a class when expanded; others skip it.

len: 15; d_gene: TRBD2; j_gene: TRBJ2-5; v_gene: TRBV4-3; abundance: many; CDR3aa: CASSQAAGRGETQYF; CDR3nt: TGCGCCAGCAGCCAAGCTGCAGGGAGGGGAGAGACCCAGTACTTC
len: 18; d_gene: TRBD2; j_gene: TRBJ2-1; v_gene: TRBV20-1; abundance: -; CDR3aa: CSARDRGLGTSSYNEQFF; CDR3nt: TGCAGTGCTAGAGATCGGGGACTAGGAACTAGCTCCTACAATGAGCAGTTCTTC
len: 13; d_gene: TRBD1; j_gene: TRBJ1-2; v_gene: TRBV20-1; abundance: many; CDR3aa: CSASSGGGYGYTF; CDR3nt: TGCAGTGCTAGCTCAGGGGGCGGCTATGGCTACACCTTC
len: 15; d_gene: -; j_gene: TRBJ2-3; v_gene: TRBV6-2/TRBV6-3; abundance: many; CDR3aa: CASSYPAGFTDTQYF; CDR3nt: TGTGCCAGCAGTTACCCGGCGGGTTTCACAGATACGCAGTATTTT
len: 13; d_gene: -; j_gene: TRBJ2-7; v_gene: TRBV30; abundance: few; CDR3aa: CAWRGPSYYEQYF; CDR3nt: TGTGCCTGGAGAGGTCCTAGTTACTACGAGCAGTACTTC
len: 15; d_gene: -; j_gene: TRBJ2-1; v_gene: TRBV24-1; abundance: -; CDR3aa: CATSEVGGGYNEQFF; CDR3nt: TGTGCCACCAGTGAAGTCGGGGGCGGCTACAATGAGCAGTTCTTC
len: 15; d_gene: TRBD1; j_gene: TRBJ2-2; v_gene: TRBV7-3; abundance: many; CDR3aa: CASSPYRDRAGELFF; CDR3nt: TGTGCCAGCAGCCCATACCGAGACAGGGCCGGGGAGCTGTTTTTT
len: 16; d_gene: -; j_gene: TRBJ2-3; v_gene: TRBV7-6; abundance: many; CDR3aa: CASSLGAGLGTDTQYF; CDR3nt: TGTGCCAGCAGCTTAGGGGCGGGGCTGGGCACAGATACGCAGTATTTT
len: 13; d_gene: -; j_gene: TRBJ1-1; v_gene: TRBV7-2; abundance: -; CDR3aa: CASSVTGNTEAFF; CDR3nt: TGTGCCAGCAGCGTGACTGGGAACACTGAAGCTTTCTTT
len: 15; d_gene: -; j_gene: TRBJ2-1; v_gene: TRBV7-9; abundance: -; CDR3aa: CASSLANSSYNEQFF; CDR3nt: TGTGCCAGCAGCTTAGCGAATAGCTCCTACAATGAGCAGTTCTTC
len: 16; d_gene: -; j_gene: TRBJ2-5; v_gene: TRBV3-1; abundance: -; CDR3aa: CASSQVTEGPRETQYF; CDR3nt: TGTGCCAGCAGCCAAGTGACGGAGGGCCCTCGAGAGACCCAGTACTTC
len: 17; d_gene: -; j_gene: TRBJ1-6; v_gene: TRBV4-2; abundance: many; CDR3aa: CASSQDKAEGSNSPLHF; CDR3nt: TGTGCCAGCAGCCAAGATAAGGCTGAGGGGAGCAATTCACCCCTCCACTTT
len: 17; d_gene: -; j_gene: TRBJ1-6; v_gene: TRBV20-1; abundance: few; CDR3aa: CSANSQGATSYNSPLHF; CDR3nt: TGCAGTGCTAATTCGCAAGGAGCCACCTCCTATAATTCACCCCTCCACTTT
len: 16; d_gene: -; j_gene: TRBJ1-5; v_gene: TRBV7-2; abundance: few; CDR3aa: CASSLAIGPGTQPQHF; CDR3nt: TGTGCCAGCAGCTTAGCTATAGGCCCTGGTACTCAGCCCCAGCATTTT
len: 13; d_gene: -; j_gene: TRBJ1-5; v_gene: TRBV6-2/TRBV6-3; abundance: few; CDR3aa: CASSYGQVQPQHF; CDR3nt: TGTGCCAGCAGTTACGGGCAGGTTCAGCCCCAGCATTTT
len: 16; d_gene: TRBD2; j_gene: TRBJ2-7; v_gene: TRBV13; abundance: -; CDR3aa: CASSLGPGLAGVEQYF; CDR3nt: TGTGCCAGCAGCTTAGGCCCCGGACTAGCGGGAGTAGAGCAGTACTTC
len: 13; d_gene: TRBD1; j_gene: TRBJ1-2; v_gene: TRBV3-1; abundance: many; CDR3aa: CATKDRVLPGYTF; CDR3nt: TGTGCCACCAAGGACAGGGTACTCCCTGGCTACACCTTC
len: 11; d_gene: -; j_gene: TRBJ1-1; v_gene: TRBV6-1; abundance: -; CDR3aa: CASSRQTEAFF; CDR3nt: TGTGCCAGCAGTCGGCAAACTGAAGCTTTCTTT
len: 15; d_gene: TRBD1; j_gene: TRBJ2-7; v_gene: TRBV18; abundance: -; CDR3aa: CASSTRDRGVYEQYF; CDR3nt: TGTGCCAGCTCAACCCGGGACAGGGGGGTTTACGAGCAGTACTTC
len: 22; d_gene: -; j_gene: TRBJ1-6; v_gene: TRBV6-2/TRBV6-3; abundance: few; CDR3aa: CASTKRVRATASRTLYNSPLHF; CDR3nt: TGTGCCAGCACTAAAAGGGTGAGGGCAACAGCCTCTCGAACATTATATAATTCACCCCTCCACTTT
len: 12; d_gene: -; j_gene: TRBJ2-3; v_gene: TRBV5-4; abundance: -; CDR3aa: CASSRGTDTQYF; CDR3nt: TGTGCCAGCAGCCGCGGCACAGATACGCAGTATTTT
len: 13; d_gene: -; j_gene: TRBJ2-7; v_gene: TRBV4-1; abundance: -; CDR3aa: CASSQDQSYEQYF; CDR3nt: TGCGCCAGCAGCCAAGACCAAAGCTACGAGCAGTACTTC
len: 17; d_gene: -; j_gene: TRBJ2-6; v_gene: TRBV20-1; abundance: few; CDR3aa: CSARGQGGISGANVLTF; CDR3nt: TGCAGTGCTAGAGGTCAGGGGGGTATCTCTGGGGCCAACGTCCTGACTTTC
len: 16; d_gene: TRBD1; j_gene: TRBJ2-7; v_gene: TRBV6-5; abundance: -; CDR3aa: CASSYNRGQGSYEQYF; CDR3nt: TGTGCCAGCAGTTACAACAGGGGCCAGGGGTCCTACGAGCAGTACTTC
len: 13; d_gene: -; j_gene: TRBJ1-2; v_gene: TRBV19; abundance: few; CDR3aa: CASSIRRVGGYTF; CDR3nt: TGTGCCAGTAGTATCCGCAGGGTAGGTGGCTACACCTTC
len: 12; d_gene: -; j_gene: TRBJ2-7; v_gene: TRBV12-3/TRBV12-4; abundance: few; CDR3aa: CASSLTSYEQYF; CDR3nt: TGTGCCAGCAGTTTAACGTCCTACGAGCAGTACTTC
len: 18; d_gene: TRBD2; j_gene: TRBJ2-5; v_gene: TRBV5-8; abundance: -; CDR3aa: CASSFVRTSGRAGETQYF; CDR3nt: TGTGCCAGCAGCTTTGTACGGACTAGCGGGAGGGCCGGAGAGACCCAGTACTTC
len: 16; d_gene: TRBD2; j_gene: TRBJ2-1; v_gene: TRBV15; abundance: -; CDR3aa: CATSRDPLAGGNEQFF; CDR3nt: TGTGCCACCAGCAGAGATCCACTAGCGGGAGGGAATGAGCAGTTCTTC
len: 13; d_gene: -; j_gene: TRBJ1-2; v_gene: TRBV11-3; abundance: few; CDR3aa: CASSVGQSNGYTF; CDR3nt: TGTGCCAGCAGCGTCGGACAGAGCAATGGCTACACCTTC
len: 18; d_gene: TRBD1; j_gene: TRBJ2-2; v_gene: TRBV24-1; abundance: many; CDR3aa: CATSEGTVLFANTGELFF; CDR3nt: TGTGCCACCAGTGAGGGGACAGTTCTGTTCGCGAACACCGGGGAGCTGTTTTTT
len: 11; d_gene: -; j_gene: TRBJ2-7; v_gene: TRBV18; abundance: -; CDR3aa: CASSPGFEQYF; CDR3nt: TGTGCCAGCTCACCAGGGTTCGAGCAGTACTTC
len: 11; d_gene: -; j_gene: TRBJ1-1; v_gene: TRBV29-1; abundance: -; CDR3aa: CSVWMGTEAFF; CDR3nt: TGCAGCGTTTGGATGGGCACTGAAGCTTTCTTT
len: 16; d_gene: TRBD1; j_gene: TRBJ1-1; v_gene: TRBV6-5; abundance: -; CDR3aa: CASSYHTDRGSTEAFF; CDR3nt: TGTGCCAGCAGTTATCATACGGACAGGGGAAGCACTGAAGCTTTCTTT
len: 13; d_gene: -; j_gene: TRBJ2-7; v_gene: TRBV18; abundance: many; CDR3aa: CASSSESVYEQYF; CDR3nt: TGTGCCAGCTCTTCTGAGTCTGTGTACGAGCAGTACTTC
len: 14; d_gene: -; j_gene: TRBJ2-5; v_gene: TRBV20-1; abundance: few; CDR3aa: CSAREGGPQETQYF; CDR3nt: TGCAGTGCTAGAGAGGGGGGGCCCCAAGAGACCCAGTACTTC
len: 14; d_gene: TRBD1; j_gene: TRBJ2-1; v_gene: TRBV9; abundance: -; CDR3aa: CASSPGTDYNEQFF; CDR3nt: TGTGCCAGCAGCCCCGGGACAGATTACAATGAGCAGTTCTTC
len: 15; d_gene: TRBD1; j_gene: TRBJ1-3; v_gene: TRBV7-3; abundance: few; CDR3aa: CASSLLDRGGNTIYF; CDR3nt: TGTGCCAGCAGCTTATTGGACAGGGGGGGAAACACCATATATTTT
len: 15; d_gene: -; j_gene: TRBJ1-6; v_gene: TRBV3-1; abundance: -; CDR3aa: CASSDGRDYNSPLHF; CDR3nt: TGTGCCAGCAGTGATGGACGGGACTATAATTCACCCCTCCACTTT
len: 13; d_gene: TRBD1; j_gene: TRBJ2-2; v_gene: TRBV2; abundance: few; CDR3aa: CASGDRVAGELFF; CDR3nt: TGTGCCAGCGGAGACAGGGTTGCCGGGGAGCTGTTTTTT
len: 14; d_gene: -; j_gene: TRBJ1-3; v_gene: TRBV7-9; abundance: few; CDR3aa: CASSLTGSGNTIYF; CDR3nt: TGTGCCAGCAGCTTAACGGGGTCTGGAAACACCATATATTTT
len: 15; d_gene: -; j_gene: TRBJ2-7; v_gene: TRBV27; abundance: few; CDR3aa: CASSFLGTGSYEQYF; CDR3nt: TGTGCCAGCAGTTTCTTAGGGACTGGATCCTACGAGCAGTACTTC
len: 13; d_gene: TRBD2; j_gene: TRBJ2-1; v_gene: TRBV6-2/TRBV6-3; abundance: -; CDR3aa: CALASGRYNEQFF; CDR3nt: TGTGCACTGGCTAGCGGGAGGTACAATGAGCAGTTCTTC
len: 14; d_gene: TRBD2; j_gene: TRBJ2-5; v_gene: TRBV29-1; abundance: few; CDR3aa: CSVDIAGGGETQYF; CDR3nt: TGCAGCGTGGATATAGCGGGAGGGGGCGAGACCCAGTACTTC
len: 13; d_gene: -; j_gene: TRBJ2-7; v_gene: TRBV7-2; abundance: few; CDR3aa: CASSFYRDYEQYF; CDR3nt: TGTGCCAGCAGCTTCTACAGGGATTACGAGCAGTACTTC
len: 15; d_gene: TRBD1; j_gene: TRBJ1-6; v_gene: TRBV6-5; abundance: -; CDR3aa: CASSYSRQGDSPLHF; CDR3nt: TGTGCCAGCAGTTACTCGAGACAGGGCGATTCACCCCTCCACTTT
len: 18; d_gene: TRBD1; j_gene: TRBJ2-5; v_gene: TRBV19; abundance: few; CDR3aa: CASSSGTGVIAGSWTQYF; CDR3nt: TGTGCCAGTAGCTCCGGGACAGGGGTAATAGCGGGTTCTTGGACCCAGTACTTC